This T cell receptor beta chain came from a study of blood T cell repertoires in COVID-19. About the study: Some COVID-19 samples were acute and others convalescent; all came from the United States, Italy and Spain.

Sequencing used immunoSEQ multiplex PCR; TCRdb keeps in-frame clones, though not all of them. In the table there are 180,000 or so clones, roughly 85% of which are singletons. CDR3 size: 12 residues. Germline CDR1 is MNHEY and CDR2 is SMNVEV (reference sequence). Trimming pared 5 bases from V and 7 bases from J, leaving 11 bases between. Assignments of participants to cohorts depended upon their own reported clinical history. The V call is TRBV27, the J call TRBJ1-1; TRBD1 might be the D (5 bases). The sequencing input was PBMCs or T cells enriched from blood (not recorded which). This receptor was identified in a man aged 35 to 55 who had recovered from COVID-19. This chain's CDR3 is CASSRYGGEAFF. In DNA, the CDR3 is TGTGCCAGCAGTCGTTACGGGGGTGAAGCTTTCTTT.